This record covers a single T cell receptor beta chain. Antigen: not known. The study ran its PCR with 60 Vbeta and 13 Jbeta primers. Assay used: immunoSEQ multiplex PCR; TCRdb lists only in-frame clones, some missing. The table lists about 180,000 clones, 70% to 90% of them singletons. This entry comes from a study of cytomegalovirus exposure and HLA in healthy donors. The wider study: Membership in the Caucasian-associated ancestry cluster was found for around four fifths of about 430 genotyped donors. Overall study results and limits: At a 0.05 false discovery rate, a later analysis found some 17,000 TCR beta sequences to be associated with HLA alleles. Cytomegalovirus association was assigned to more than 150 TCR beta chains.

Losses at the gene ends were 4 bases for V and 3 bases for J; bases not matched to a gene: 6. CDR1 SGHRS and CDR2 YFSETQ come from the germline V gene. The CDR3 consists of 14 residues. While unrecorded immune exposures were likely, the donors were nominally healthy when sampled. The sequence derives from a girl aged 5 to 17 in good health and CMV-seropositive. V is TRBV5-1 and J is TRBJ1-2, with 7 nucleotides matching TRBD1. The specimen was PBMCs. CDR3 coding DNA: TGCGCCAGCAGCGCCGGGACAGCAGACTATGGCTACACCTTC. Translated: CASSAGTADYGYTF.